Listed here are 4 T cell receptor beta chains from one sample, sequenced in a study of T-cell memory formation after mild COVID-19. TCRdb fed the 5' RACE reads into MiXCR, producing one record per CDR3 protein. This table holds approximately 250,000 distinct CDR3 sequences, 16% found once. The sample was PBMCs or a T cell subset sorted from them (not recorded which). The source is a man aged 18 to 29 who had mild COVID-19 (a few samples of this study predate the infection). Cell type and time point are not known.

The chain uses TRBV10-3 and TRBJ1-2; 7 bases line up with TRBD1. The CDR3 is 14 residues long. The V segment lost 2 bases and the J segment 6 bases; nucleotides outside the gene matches: 6. CDR1 ENHRY and CDR2 SYGVKD come from the germline V gene. CDR3 in DNA: TGTGCCATCAGTGAGAACAGGGGAACGGATGGCTACACCTTC. Protein product: CAISENRGTDGYTF.

This clonotype was observed a handful of times. The rearrangement joins TRBV7-3 to TRBJ2-3; 7 nucleotides agree with TRBD2. Per germline, CDR1 SGHTA and CDR2 FQGTGA. The J segment lost 4 bases and the V segment lost 4 bases, leaving 8 bases of the junction unmatched. The CDR3 runs to 15 residues. This CDR3 is CASSYSRGRPDTQYF. The CDR3 nucleotides read TGTGCCAGCAGCTACTCGCGGGGGAGGCCAGATACGCAGTATTTT. The whole variable domain, remainder taken from reference TRBV7-3 and TRBJ2-3, is GAGVSQTPSNKVTEKGKYVELRCDPISGHTALYWYRQSLGQGPEFLIYFQGTGAADDSGLPNDRFFAVRPEGSVSTLKIQRTERGDSAVYLCASSYSRGRPDTQYFGPGTRLTVL.

This clonotype has at least ten counts. The chain couples TRBV11-2 to TRBJ2-5; 10 bases are a match to TRBD2. This CDR3 comprises 16 residues. Germline V gene data show CDR1 as SGHAT and CDR2 as FQNNGV. With 1 base clipped from V and 3 bases from J, the junction kept 5 bases outside the gene matches. CDR3 region: CASSLAASGGEETQYF. CDR3 sequence (DNA): TGTGCCAGCAGCTTAGCGGCTAGCGGGGGAGAAGAGACCCAGTACTTC.

J is TRBJ2-1 and V is TRBV7-2; 11 bases are shared with TRBD2. Germline V gene lookup returns CDR1 SGHTA and CDR2 FQGNSA. This CDR3 spans 14 amino acids. V trimming: 3 bases; J trimming: 8 bases; junction bases outside the gene matches: 3. The CDR3, as DNA: TGTGCCAGCAGCTTTAGACTAGCGGGGCATGAGCAGTTCTTC. Residues: CASSFRLAGHEQFF.